The clone carrying this TCR beta chain was picked up a small number of times. This sample is drawn from a study of blood T cell repertoires in COVID-19. Turning to the study itself: Sites across the United States, Italy and Spain contributed samples from acute and convalescent COVID-19. In each case, the material was cDNA or gDNA derived from T cells, B-cell-depleted T cells, or PBMCs.

Authors' processing steps: Estimation of nucleated cell counts was performed using reference gene primer amplification. Profiling relied on immunoSEQ multiplex PCR, and the TCRdb table lists in-frame clones only, not all of them. V and J calls and clone size follow that table, whereas D and trimming were derived from the DNA. The sample has about 190,000 clones, approximately 79% seen once. V shed 0 bases and J shed 11 bases, with 10 bases lying between them. Germline CDR1 reads DFQATT; CDR2 reads SNEGSKA (reference sequence). The CDR3 has 11 amino acids. V usage is TRBV20-1 and J usage is TRBJ1-2; possible D gene TRBD1, 5 bases. The sample taken for sequencing was peripheral blood. This TCR was recovered from a man aged 45-65 years who had recovered from COVID-19. The chain's CDR3 is CSARDLGHYTF. The CDR3 coding sequence is TGCAGTGCTAGAGATCTTGGACATTACACCTTC.